This record covers a single T cell receptor (beta chain). The antigen it binds to is not known. Base quality data are lacking; no much larger clone is found one base away. This specimen comes from a study of blood T cell repertoires in COVID-19 (dated by TCRdb to about 2020). A note on the overall study: Collaborator samples came from the United States, Italy and Spain and covered acute and convalescent phases of COVID-19. HLA class I and class II types, where available, came from metadata supplied by the sample provider rather than from assay-based typing. Sample metadata almost always included a de-identified subject ID, COVID-19 status, age in years and sex. The samples were drawn from two sources: the first 160 participants of the ongoing ImmuneRACE study, and 950 to 1,500 subjects contributed by 6 global collaborators. The material from the prospective study consisted of cDNA or gDNA derived from T cells, B-cell-depleted T cells, or PBMCs. Subjects who had been exposed to COVID-19, were actively infected with it, or had recovered from it provided the deeply sampled blood TCRbeta repertoires that made up the dataset. The repertoires were released in a freely available public database intended as a resource for research on the immune response to SARS-CoV-2.

TCRbeta CDR3 regions were amplified from genomic DNA by means of the immunoSEQ Assay, a bias-controlled multiplex PCR. The published analysis was carried out like this. The number of nucleated cells in each sample was estimated by amplification of reference gene primers within the assay. Sequence reads were collapsed and filtered to measure the absolute abundance of every unique TCRbeta CDR3 rearrangement. For each sample, productive Simpson clonality was calculated as the square root of Simpson's diversity index over productive rearrangements. TCRdb's version of the immuneACCESS table is confined to in-frame rearrangements and falls short of the full clone set. An unresolved V gene accounts for under half of the shortfall where checked; the remainder is of unknown origin. The DNA gave D and trimming, while V, J and clone size come from that table. The sample table holds over 250,000 clones, of which 75% to 90% were seen once. Of the sample, roughly 5.9% falls within the top ten clones.

The paper as a whole reports these results and caveats: Clinical and demographic metadata were provided uncurated, with the amount varying by source and participant.

V loses 5 bases at its end and J loses 3 bases; junction bases beyond the gene matches: 4. CDR1 and CDR2, looked up from the germline V gene (reference sequence), are SEHNR and FQNEAQ. Inclusive of the bounding cysteine and phenylalanine, the CDR3 is 14 residues long. Only the CDR3 region is kept as DNA, spanning 42 bases read in frame from base 1. One collaborating source in Seattle enrolled patients during active infection and followed them longitudinally through the course of disease. Whole blood was collected in K2EDTA tubes by collaborating institutions according to the institutions' own protocols. For TCRbeta analysis, collaborators shipped samples as frozen whole blood, isolated PBMCs, or DNA extracted from either of those sample types.

The TCR sequence derives from a woman aged 45-60 years with COVID-19, enrolled during active disease. The sequencing sample was made of peripheral blood. The chain couples TRBV7-9 to TRBJ2-7; 10 of the junction bases match TRBD1. The CDR3 here reads CASSPGQGDYEQYF. The sequence in DNA is TGTGCCAGCAGCCCCGGACAGGGGGACTACGAGCAGTACTTC.